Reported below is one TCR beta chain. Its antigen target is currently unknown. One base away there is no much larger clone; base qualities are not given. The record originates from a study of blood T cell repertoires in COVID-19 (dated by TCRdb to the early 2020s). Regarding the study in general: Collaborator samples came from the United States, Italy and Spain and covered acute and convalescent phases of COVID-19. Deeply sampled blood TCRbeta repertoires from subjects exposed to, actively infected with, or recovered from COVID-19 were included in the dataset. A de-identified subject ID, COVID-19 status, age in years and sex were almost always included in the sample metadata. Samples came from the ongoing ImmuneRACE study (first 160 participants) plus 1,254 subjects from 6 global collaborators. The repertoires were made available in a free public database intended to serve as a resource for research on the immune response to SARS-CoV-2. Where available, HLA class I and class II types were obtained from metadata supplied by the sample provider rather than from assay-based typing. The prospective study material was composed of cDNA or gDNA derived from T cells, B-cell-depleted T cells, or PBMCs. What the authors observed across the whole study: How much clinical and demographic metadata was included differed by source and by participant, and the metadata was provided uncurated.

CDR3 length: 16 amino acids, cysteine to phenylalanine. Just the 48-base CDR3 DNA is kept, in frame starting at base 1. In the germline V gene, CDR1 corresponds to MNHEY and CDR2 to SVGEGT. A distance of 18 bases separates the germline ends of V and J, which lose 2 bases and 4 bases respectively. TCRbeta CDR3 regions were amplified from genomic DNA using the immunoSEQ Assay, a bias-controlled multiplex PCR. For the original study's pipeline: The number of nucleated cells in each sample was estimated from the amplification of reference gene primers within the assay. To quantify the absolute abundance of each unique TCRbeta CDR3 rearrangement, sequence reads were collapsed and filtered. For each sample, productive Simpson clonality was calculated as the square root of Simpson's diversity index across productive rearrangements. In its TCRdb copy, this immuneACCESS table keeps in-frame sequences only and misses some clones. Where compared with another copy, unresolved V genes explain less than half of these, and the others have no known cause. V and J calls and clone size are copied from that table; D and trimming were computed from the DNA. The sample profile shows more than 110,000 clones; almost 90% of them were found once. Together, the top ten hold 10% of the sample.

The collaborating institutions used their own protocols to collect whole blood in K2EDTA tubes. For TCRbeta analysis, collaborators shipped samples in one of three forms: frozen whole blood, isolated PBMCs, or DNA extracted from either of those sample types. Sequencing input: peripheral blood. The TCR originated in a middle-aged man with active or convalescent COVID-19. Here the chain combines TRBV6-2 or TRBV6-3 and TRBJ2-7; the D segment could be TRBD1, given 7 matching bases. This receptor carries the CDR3 CASSYNGRGDPYEQYF. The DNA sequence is TGTGCCAGCAGTTACAACGGCAGGGGGGACCCTTACGAGCAGTACTTC.